This T cell receptor beta chain was found in a study of breast tumors, draining lymph nodes, adjacent tissues. TCRdb reprocessed the multiplex PCR reads with MiXCR, giving one entry per CDR3 protein. The table lists tens of thousands of distinct CDR3 sequences, less than 65% of them singletons, with 18% in the top ten. Of note for this clonotype: No antigen is known for it.

The study, taken as a whole, reports: Tumors had less TCR diversity than lymph nodes, more than nontumor tissue. Luminal-like breast cancer showed significantly higher tumor–nontumor repertoire similarity than basal-like.

Deletions cut 3 bases from V and 3 bases from J, with 18 bases between. In germline, CDR1 is SGHTA, CDR2 FQGNSA. The length of the CDR3 is 16 residues. The chain combines TRBV7-2 with TRBJ2-7; either TRBD1 or TRBD2 may supply D (5 bases each). The TCR sequence derives from a female donor with breast cancer. Some clones in this sample may be carry-over from other donors' samples. The sequenced sample consisted of breast tumor tissue. Here the CDR3 DNA reads TGTGCCAGCAGCTTCTTGGGACGGTCACTAGTCTACGAGCAGTACTTC. It codes for CASSFLGRSLVYEQYF.